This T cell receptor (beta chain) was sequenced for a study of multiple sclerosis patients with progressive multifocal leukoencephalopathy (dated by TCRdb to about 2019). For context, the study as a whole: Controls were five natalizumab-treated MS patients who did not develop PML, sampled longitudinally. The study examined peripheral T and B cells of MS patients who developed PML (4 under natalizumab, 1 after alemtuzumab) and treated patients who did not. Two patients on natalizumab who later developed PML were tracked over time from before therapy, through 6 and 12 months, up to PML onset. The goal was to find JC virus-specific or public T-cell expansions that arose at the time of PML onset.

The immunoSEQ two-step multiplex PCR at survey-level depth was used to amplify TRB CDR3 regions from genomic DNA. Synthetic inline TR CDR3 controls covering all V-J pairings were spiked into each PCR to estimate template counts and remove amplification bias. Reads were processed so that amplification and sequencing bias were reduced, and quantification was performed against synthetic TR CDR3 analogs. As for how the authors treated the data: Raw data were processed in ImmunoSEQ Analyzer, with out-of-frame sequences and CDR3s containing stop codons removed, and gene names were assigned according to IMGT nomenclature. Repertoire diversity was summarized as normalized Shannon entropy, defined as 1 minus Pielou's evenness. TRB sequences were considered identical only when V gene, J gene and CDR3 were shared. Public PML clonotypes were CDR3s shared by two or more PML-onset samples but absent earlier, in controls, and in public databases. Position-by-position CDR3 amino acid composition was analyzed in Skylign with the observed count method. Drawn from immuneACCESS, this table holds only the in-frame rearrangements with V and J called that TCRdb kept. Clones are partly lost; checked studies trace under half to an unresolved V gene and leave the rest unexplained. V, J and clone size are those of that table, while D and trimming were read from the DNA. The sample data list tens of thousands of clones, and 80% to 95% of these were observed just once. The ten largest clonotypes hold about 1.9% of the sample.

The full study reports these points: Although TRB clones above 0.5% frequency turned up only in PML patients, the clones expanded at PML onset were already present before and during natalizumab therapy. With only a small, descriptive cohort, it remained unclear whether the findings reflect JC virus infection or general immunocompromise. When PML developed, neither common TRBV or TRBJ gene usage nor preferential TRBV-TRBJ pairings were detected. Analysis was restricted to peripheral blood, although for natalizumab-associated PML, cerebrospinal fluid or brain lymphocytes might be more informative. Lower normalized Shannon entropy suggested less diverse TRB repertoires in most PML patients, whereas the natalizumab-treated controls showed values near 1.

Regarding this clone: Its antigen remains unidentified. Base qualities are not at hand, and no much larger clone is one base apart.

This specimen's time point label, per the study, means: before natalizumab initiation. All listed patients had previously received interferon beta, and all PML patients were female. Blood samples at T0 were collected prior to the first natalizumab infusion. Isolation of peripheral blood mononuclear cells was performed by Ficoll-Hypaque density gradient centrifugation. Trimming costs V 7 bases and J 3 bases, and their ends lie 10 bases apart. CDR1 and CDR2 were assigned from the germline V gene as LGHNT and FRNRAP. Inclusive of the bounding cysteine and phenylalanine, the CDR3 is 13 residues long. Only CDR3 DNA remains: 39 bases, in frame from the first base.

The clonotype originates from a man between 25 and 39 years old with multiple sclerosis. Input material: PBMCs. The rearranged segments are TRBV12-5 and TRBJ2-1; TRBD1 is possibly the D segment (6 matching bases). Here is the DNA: TGTGCTAGTGAGCAGGGGATCTACAATGAGCAGTTCTTC. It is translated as CASEQGIYNEQFF.